Detailed here is one T cell receptor (beta chain). Its antigen is not identified. The data were taken from a study of cytomegalovirus exposure and HLA in healthy donors. Study summary: A prior study identified 117 million unique TCR beta sequences from about 180 million T cells. Notes on the study in general: In a later analysis, at a false discovery rate of 0.05, 16,951 TCR beta sequences matched HLA alleles. A later analysis appeared to link common viral pathogens to several of the most significant clusters. Later analysis identified a missense DCLRE1C variant that was linked to TCR beta V- and J-gene trimming.

The PCR ran on 60 Vbeta and 13 Jbeta primers. TCRdb keeps only in-frame clones here, not all; method: immunoSEQ multiplex PCR. Its clone listing holds 150,000 or so clones. Germline V gives CDR1 SEHNR, CDR2 FQNEAQ (reference sequence). V lost 1 base, J lost 6 bases, and 7 bases lay in between. The CDR3 contains 13 residues. The clonotype was recovered from a woman aged 55-70 years in good health and CMV-seronegative. Source material: PBMCs. The V call is TRBV7-9, the J call TRBJ1-5, with unresolved D. The CDR3 DNA is TGTGCCAGCAGCTTAGAGCCCGGTCAGCCCCAGCATTTT. It specifies CASSLEPGQPQHF.